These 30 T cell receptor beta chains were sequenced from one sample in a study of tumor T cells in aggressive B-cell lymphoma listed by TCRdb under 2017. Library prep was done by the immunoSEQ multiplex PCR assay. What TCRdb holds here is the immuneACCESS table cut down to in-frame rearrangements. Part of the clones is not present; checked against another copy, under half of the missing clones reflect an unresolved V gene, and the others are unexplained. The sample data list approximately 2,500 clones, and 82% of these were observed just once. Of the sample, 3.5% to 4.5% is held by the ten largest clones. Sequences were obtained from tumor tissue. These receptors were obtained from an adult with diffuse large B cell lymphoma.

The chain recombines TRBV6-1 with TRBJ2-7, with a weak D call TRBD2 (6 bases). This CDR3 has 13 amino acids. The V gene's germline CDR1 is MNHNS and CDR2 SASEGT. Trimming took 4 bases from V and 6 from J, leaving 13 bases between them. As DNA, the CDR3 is TGTGCCAGCAGTGGGGGTGGGCGGGGCGAGCAGTACTTC. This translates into CASSGGGRGEQYF.

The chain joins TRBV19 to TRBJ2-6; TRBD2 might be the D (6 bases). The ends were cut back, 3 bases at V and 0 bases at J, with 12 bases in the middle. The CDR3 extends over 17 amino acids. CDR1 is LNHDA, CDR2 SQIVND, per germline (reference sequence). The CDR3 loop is CASSIRGGTSGANVLTF. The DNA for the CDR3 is TGTGCCAGTAGTATTAGAGGAGGGACCTCTGGGGCCAACGTCCTGACTTTC.

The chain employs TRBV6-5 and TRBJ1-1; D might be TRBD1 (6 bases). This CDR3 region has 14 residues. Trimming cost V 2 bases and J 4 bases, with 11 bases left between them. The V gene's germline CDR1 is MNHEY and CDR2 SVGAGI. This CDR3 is CASSYGGGRTEAFF. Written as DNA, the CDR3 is TGTGCCAGCAGTTACGGTGGGGGCCGCACTGAAGCTTTCTTT.

The CDR3 spells CASSPTGLTRLNTGELFF. The DNA for the CDR3 is TGTGCCAGCAGCCCGACGGGACTGACCCGATTGAACACCGGGGAGCTGTTTTTT. The rearrangement links TRBV7-9 to TRBJ2-2; a possible D gene is TRBD2 (6 bases). Deletions cut 5 bases from V and 1 base from J, with 20 bases between. The CDR3 covers 18 residues. The germline CDR1 and CDR2 sequences are SEHNR and FQNEAQ (reference sequence). Supplemented by reference TRBV7-9 and TRBJ2-2, the full variable domain reads DTGVSQNPRHKITKRGQNVTFRCDPISEHNRLYWYRQTLGQGPEFLTYFQNEAQLEKSRLLSDRFSAERPKGSFSTLEIQRTEQGDSAMYLCASSPTGLTRLNTGELFFGEGSRLTVL.

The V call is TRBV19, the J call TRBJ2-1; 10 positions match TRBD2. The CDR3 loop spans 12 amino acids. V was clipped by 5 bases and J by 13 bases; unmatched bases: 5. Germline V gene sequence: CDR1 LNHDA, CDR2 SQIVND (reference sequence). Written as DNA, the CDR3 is TGTGCCAGTAGTTTATTAGCGGGGGGACAGTTCTTC. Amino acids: CASSLLAGGQFF.

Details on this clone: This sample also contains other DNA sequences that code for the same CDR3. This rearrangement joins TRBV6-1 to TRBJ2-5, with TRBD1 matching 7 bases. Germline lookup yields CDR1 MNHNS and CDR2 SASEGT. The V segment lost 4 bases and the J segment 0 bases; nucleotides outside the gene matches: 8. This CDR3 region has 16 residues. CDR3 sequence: CASSVPDRRYQETQYF. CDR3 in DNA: TGTGCCAGCAGTGTTCCGGACAGGAGATACCAAGAGACCCAGTACTTC.

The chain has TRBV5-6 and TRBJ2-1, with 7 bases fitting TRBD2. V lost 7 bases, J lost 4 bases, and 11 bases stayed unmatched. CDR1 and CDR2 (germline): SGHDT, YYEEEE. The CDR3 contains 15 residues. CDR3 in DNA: TGTGCCAGCCTGACTTCTAGCGGATTTTACAATGAGCAGTTCTTC. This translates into CASLTSSGFYNEQFF.

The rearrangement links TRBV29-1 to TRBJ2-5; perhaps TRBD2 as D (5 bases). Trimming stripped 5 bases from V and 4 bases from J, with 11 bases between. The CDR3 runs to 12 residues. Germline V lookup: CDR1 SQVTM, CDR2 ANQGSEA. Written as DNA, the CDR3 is TGCAGCGTTCGGTCGGGGAGAGAGACCCAGTACTTC. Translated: CSVRSGRETQYF.

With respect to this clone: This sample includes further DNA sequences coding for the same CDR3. The DNA of the CDR3 is TGTGCCAGCAGTCCCGGTGAGCGGGAGTACCAAGAGACCCAGTACTTC. Protein product: CASSPGEREYQETQYF. V gene TRBV27 combines with J gene TRBJ2-5, with 8 bases lining up with TRBD2. The CDR3 has 16 amino acids. J was trimmed by 0 bases and V by 5 bases; bases with no gene match: 8. The germline V gene encodes CDR1 MNHEY and CDR2 SMNVEV (reference sequence).

CDR3 nucleotide sequence: TGTGCCGCGGGGGCGCGCCGCAGAAGTGGGACCCAGTACTTC. This translates into CAAGARRRSGTQYF. The chain uses TRBV2 and TRBJ2-5; possible D gene TRBD2, 7 bases. CDR3 size: 14 residues. Trimming pared 11 bases from V and 7 bases from J, leaving 23 bases between. Looked up from germline, CDR1 is SNHLY and CDR2 is FYNNEI.

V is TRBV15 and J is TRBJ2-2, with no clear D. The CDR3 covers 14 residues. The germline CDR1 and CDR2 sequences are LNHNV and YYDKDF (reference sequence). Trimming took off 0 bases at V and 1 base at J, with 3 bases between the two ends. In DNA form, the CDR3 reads TGTGCCACCAGCAGAGACAGGAACACCGGGGAGCTGTTTTTT. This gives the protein CATSRDRNTGELFF.

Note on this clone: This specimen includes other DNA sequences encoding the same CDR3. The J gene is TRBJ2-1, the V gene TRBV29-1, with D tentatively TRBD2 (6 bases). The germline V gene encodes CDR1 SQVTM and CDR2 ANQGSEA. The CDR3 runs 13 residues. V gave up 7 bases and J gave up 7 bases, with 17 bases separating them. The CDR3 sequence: CSADWGVVNEQFF. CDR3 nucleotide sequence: TGCAGCGCTGATTGGGGGGTTGTAAATGAGCAGTTCTTC.

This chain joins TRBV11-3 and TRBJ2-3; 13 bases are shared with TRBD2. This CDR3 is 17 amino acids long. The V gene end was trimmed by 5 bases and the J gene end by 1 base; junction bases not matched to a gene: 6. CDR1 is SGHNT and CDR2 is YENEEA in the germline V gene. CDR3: CASSDTSGRAGTDTQYF. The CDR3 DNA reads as TGTGCCAGCAGCGACACTAGCGGGAGGGCCGGCACAGATACGCAGTATTTT.

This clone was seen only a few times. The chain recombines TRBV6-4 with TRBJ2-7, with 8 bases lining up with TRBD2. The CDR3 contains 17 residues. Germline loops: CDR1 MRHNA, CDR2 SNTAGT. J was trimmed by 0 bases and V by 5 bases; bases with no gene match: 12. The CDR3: CASSNPREREYSYEQYF. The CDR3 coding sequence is TGTGCCAGCAGTAACCCAAGGGAGCGGGAGTACTCCTACGAGCAGTACTTC.

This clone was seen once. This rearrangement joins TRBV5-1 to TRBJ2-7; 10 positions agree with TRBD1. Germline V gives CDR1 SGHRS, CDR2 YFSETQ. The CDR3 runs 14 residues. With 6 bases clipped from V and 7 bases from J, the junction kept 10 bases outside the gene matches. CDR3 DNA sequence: TGCGCCAGCATCCCCGGGACAGGGGTCTCGGAGCAGTACTTC. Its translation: CASIPGTGVSEQYF.

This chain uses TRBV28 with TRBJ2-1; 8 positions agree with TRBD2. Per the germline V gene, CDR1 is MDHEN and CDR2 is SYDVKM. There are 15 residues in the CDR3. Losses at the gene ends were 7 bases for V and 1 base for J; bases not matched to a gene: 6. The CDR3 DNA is TGTGCCAGCAAACCGGGGGGGCCATCCTACAATGAGCAGTTCTTC. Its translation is CASKPGGPSYNEQFF.

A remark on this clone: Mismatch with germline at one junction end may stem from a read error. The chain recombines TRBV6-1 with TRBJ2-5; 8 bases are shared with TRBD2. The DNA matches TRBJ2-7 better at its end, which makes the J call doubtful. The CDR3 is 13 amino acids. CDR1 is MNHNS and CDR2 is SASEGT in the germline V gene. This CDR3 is CAGRSGRSYEQYF. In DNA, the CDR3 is TGTGCCGGCAGAAGCGGGAGATCCTACGAGCAGTACTTC.

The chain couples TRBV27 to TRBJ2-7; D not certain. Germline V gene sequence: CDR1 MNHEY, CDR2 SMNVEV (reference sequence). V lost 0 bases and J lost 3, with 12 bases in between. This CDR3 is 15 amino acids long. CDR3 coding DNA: TGTGCCAGCAGTTTATCGGGTTCGGCGGTCTACGAGCAGTACTTC. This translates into CASSLSGSAVYEQYF.

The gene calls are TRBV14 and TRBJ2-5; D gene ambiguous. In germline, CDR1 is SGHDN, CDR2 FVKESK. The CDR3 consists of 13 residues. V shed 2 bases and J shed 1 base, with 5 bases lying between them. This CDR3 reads CASSQNSQETQYF. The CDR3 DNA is TGTGCCAGCAGCCAAAACAGCCAAGAGACCCAGTACTTC.

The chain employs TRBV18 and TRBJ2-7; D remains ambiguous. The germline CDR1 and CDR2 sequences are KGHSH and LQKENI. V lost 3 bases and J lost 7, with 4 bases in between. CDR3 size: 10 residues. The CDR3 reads CASSPREQYF. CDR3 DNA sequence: TGTGCCAGCTCACCGAGGGAGCAGTACTTC.

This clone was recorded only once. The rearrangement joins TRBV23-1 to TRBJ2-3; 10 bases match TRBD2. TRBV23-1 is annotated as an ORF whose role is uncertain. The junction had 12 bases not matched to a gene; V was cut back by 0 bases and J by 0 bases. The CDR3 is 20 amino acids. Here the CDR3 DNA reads TGCGCCAGCAGTCAATCCATCCGAGCGGGAGGGCAAGGTAGCACAGATACGCAGTATTTT. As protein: CASSQSIRAGGQGSTDTQYF.

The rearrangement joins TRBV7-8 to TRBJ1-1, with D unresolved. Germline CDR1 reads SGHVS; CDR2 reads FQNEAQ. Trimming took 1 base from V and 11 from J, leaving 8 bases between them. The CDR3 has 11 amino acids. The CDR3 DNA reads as TGTGCCAGCAGCTTAGTTGGTCGGGCTTTCTTT. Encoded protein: CASSLVGRAFF.

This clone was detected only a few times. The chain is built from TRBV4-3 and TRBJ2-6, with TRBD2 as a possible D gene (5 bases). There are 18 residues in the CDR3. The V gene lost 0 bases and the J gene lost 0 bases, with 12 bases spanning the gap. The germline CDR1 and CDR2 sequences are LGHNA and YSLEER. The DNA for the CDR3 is TGCGCCAGCAGCCAAGAGGTTCGCAGCGGCTCTGGGGCCAACGTCCTGACTTTC. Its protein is CASSQEVRSGSGANVLTF.

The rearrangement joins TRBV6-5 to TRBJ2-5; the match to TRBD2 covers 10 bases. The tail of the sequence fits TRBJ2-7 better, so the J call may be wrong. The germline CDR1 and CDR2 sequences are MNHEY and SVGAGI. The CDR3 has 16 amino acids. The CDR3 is CASSSPSVAGGYEQYF. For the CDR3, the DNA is TGTGCCAGCAGTTCGCCGAGCGTAGCGGGAGGCTACGAGCAGTACTTC.

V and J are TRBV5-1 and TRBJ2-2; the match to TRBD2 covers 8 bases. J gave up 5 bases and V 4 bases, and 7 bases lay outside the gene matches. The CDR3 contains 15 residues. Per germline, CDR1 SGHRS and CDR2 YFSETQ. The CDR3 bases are TGCGCCAGCAGCCGGAGCGGGAGTAAAACCGGGGAGCTGTTTTTT. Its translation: CASSRSGSKTGELFF.

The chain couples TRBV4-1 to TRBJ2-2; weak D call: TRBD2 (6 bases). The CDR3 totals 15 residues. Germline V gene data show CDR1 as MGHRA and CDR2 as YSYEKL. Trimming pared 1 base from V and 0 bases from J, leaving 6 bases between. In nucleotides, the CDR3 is TGCGCCAGCAGCCAAGCGGGAGCGAACACCGGGGAGCTGTTTTTT. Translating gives CASSQAGANTGELFF.

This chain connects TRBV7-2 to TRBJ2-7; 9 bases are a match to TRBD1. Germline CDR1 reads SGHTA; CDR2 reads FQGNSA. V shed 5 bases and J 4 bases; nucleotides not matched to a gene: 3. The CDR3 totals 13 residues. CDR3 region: CASSHGQGYEQYF. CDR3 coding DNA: TGTGCCAGCAGCCATGGACAGGGGTACGAGCAGTACTTC.

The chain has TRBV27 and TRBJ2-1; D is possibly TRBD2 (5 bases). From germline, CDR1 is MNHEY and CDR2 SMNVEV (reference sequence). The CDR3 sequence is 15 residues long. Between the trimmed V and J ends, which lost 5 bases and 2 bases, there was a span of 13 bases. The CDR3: CASSDLAGPYNEQFF. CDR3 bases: TGTGCCAGCAGTGATCTAGCAGGCCCCTACAATGAGCAGTTCTTC.

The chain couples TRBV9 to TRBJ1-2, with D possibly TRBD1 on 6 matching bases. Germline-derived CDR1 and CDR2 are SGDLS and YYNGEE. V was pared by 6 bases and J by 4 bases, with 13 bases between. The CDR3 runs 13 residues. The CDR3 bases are TGTGCCAGCAACTCACAGGGTTCCTATGGCTACACCTTC. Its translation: CASNSQGSYGYTF.

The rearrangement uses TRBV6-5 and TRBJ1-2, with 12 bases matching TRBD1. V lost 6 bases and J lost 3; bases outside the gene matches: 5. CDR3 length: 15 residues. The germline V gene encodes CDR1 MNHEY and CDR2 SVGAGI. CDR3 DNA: TGTGCCAGCAGAAAGCGGGACAGGGGGCACTATGGCTACACCTTC. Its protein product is CASRKRDRGHYGYTF.